Following are 10 T cell receptor beta chains from one sample sequenced in a study of T-cell reconstitution after alpha-beta-depleted transplantation in children. Unique molecular identifiers were built into the TCRbeta library. TCRdb analysed the PCR reads with MiXCR anew, one entry per CDR3 protein. The table lists hundreds of thousands of distinct CDR3 sequences, less than 35% of them singletons. Material: PBMCs from the stem cell graft donor, obtained from the stem cell graft. These receptors came from a human donor who donated a stem cell graft to a child with aplastic anemia.

This clonotype turned up a few times. V is TRBV12-3 or TRBV12-4 and J is TRBJ1-6, with D possibly matching TRBD1 (6 bases). V was cut by 5 bases and J by 7 bases, with 15 bases left in between. CDR3 length equals 15 residues. The DNA of the CDR3 is TGTGCCAGCAGTCCTTACACAGGGAGGAATTCACCCCTCCACTTT. Amino acids: CASSPYTGRNSPLHF.

V gene TRBV11-3 combines with J gene TRBJ1-1, with D hard to call. Trimming took 5 bases from V and 6 from J, leaving 13 bases between them. The germline gives CDR1 SGHNT, CDR2 YENEEA. The CDR3 extends over 13 amino acids. The CDR3 region is CASSPSRWAEAFF. DNA for the CDR3: TGTGCCAGCAGCCCCTCAAGATGGGCTGAAGCTTTCTTT.

The sample holds a few counts of this clonotype. The chain uses TRBV7-2 and TRBJ2-1; 7 bases fit TRBD2. Germline values: CDR1 SGHTA, CDR2 FQGNSA. J was trimmed by 3 bases and V by 5 bases; bases with no gene match: 4. The CDR3 sequence is 14 residues long. CDR3 sequence (DNA): TGTGCCAGCAGCCATAGCGGGCTCTACAATGAGCAGTTCTTC. Residues: CASSHSGLYNEQFF.

This sequence joins TRBV10-2 and TRBJ1-1, with D possibly being TRBD1 (6 bases). The CDR3 totals 13 residues. V lost 6 bases and J lost 6, with 14 bases in between. Germline V gene lookup returns CDR1 WSHSY and CDR2 SAAADI. Here the CDR3 reads CASRDAGVAEAFF. The CDR3 DNA sequence: TGCGCCAGCAGGGATGCAGGGGTAGCTGAAGCTTTCTTT.

V gene TRBV18 combines with J gene TRBJ1-1; weak D call: TRBD1 (5 bases). Per the germline V gene, CDR1 is KGHSH and CDR2 is LQKENI. The V and J ends lost 3 bases and 5 bases respectively, with 16 bases between them. The CDR3 covers 15 residues. The DNA of the CDR3 is TGTGCCAGCTCACCTCCCGAGGCAGGGAGGACTGAAGCTTTCTTT. It specifies CASSPPEAGRTEAFF.

This clonotype was counted a few times. The chain joins TRBV12-3 or TRBV12-4 to TRBJ1-2, with TRBD1 identical over 7 bases. The trim removed 1 base at V and 6 bases at J, leaving 5 bases unmatched. The CDR3 consists of 14 residues. CDR3 residues: CASSLGDRVDGYTF. CDR3 coding DNA: TGTGCCAGCAGTTTAGGAGACAGGGTGGATGGCTACACCTTC.

In this sample, this clonotype turned up a few times. The CDR3 protein is CASSPETMRGSPLHF. CDR3 nucleotides: TGTGCCAGCTCACCGGAGACTATGCGGGGTTCACCCCTCCACTTT. This rearrangement joins TRBV18 to TRBJ1-6; D gene uncertain. The CDR3 spans 15 residues. V lost 3 bases, J lost 9 bases, and 15 bases lay in between. From germline, CDR1 is KGHSH and CDR2 LQKENI.

This clonotype appeared a few times. This chain connects TRBV7-2 to TRBJ2-1; the match to TRBD1 covers 10 bases. Germline V CDR1 and CDR2: SGHTA, FQGNSA. Unmatched junction bases numbered 4, after V lost 5 bases and J lost 3 bases. The CDR3 totals 15 residues. The CDR3 loop reads CASSPWTGGYNEQFF. The DNA of the CDR3 is TGTGCCAGCAGCCCTTGGACAGGGGGCTACAATGAGCAGTTCTTC.

J is TRBJ1-4 and V is TRBV6-5, with D tentatively TRBD1 (6 bases). The CDR3 length is 15 residues. V was cut by 8 bases and J by 7 bases, with 20 bases left in between. Germline V CDR1 and CDR2: MNHEY, SVGAGI. CDR3 residues: CASQMGGADGEKLFF. The CDR3 DNA sequence: TGTGCCAGCCAGATGGGGGGCGCCGATGGTGAAAAACTGTTTTTT.

The CDR3 DNA is TGTGCCACATCGACAAGGCTGTCGAACACCGGGGAGCTGTTTTTT. It is translated as CATSTRLSNTGELFF. V gene TRBV10-3 combines with J gene TRBJ2-2; D not certain. This CDR3 has 15 amino acids. Trimming left V 10 bases short and J 0 bases short, with 15 bases between. Germline V CDR1 and CDR2: ENHRY, SYGVKD.